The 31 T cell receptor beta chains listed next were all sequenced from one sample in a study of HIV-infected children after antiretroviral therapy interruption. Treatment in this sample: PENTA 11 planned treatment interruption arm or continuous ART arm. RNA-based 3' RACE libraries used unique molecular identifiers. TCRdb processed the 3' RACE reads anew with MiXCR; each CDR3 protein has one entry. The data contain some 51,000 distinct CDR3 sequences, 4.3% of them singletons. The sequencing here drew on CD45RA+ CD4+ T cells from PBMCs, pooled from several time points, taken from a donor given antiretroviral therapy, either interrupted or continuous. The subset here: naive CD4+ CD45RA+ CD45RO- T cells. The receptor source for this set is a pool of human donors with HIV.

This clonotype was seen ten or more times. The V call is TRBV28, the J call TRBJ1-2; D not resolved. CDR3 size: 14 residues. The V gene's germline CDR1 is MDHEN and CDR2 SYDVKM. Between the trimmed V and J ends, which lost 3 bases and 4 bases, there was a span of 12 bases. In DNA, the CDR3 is TGTGCCAGCAGTTTGCACAGTAACCCCTATGGCTACACCTTC. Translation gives CASSLHSNPYGYTF.

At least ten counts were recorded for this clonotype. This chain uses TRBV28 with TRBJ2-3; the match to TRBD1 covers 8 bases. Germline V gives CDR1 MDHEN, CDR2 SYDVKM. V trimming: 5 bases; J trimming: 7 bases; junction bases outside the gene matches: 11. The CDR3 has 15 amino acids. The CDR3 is CASSLQGAMINTQYF. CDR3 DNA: TGTGCCAGCAGTCTCCAGGGGGCGATGATAAATACGCAGTATTTT.

The CDR3 sequence is CASSLRTALYNEQFF. CDR3 DNA sequence: TGTGCCAGCAGCCTTCGGACAGCTCTCTACAATGAGCAGTTCTTC. V gene TRBV14 combines with J gene TRBJ2-1; tentatively, D is TRBD1 (6 bases). The CDR3 is 15 residues long. Trimming shortened V by 4 bases and J by 3 bases, and 13 bases separated the two germline ends. Germline V gene sequence: CDR1 SGHDN, CDR2 FVKESK.

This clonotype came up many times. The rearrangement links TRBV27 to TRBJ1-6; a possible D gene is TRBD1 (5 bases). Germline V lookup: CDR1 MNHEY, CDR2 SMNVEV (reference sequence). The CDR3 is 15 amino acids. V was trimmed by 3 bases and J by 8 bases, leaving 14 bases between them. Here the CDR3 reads CASSFLGSGDSPLHF. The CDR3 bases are TGTGCCAGCAGTTTTCTAGGGTCGGGGGATTCACCCCTCCACTTT.

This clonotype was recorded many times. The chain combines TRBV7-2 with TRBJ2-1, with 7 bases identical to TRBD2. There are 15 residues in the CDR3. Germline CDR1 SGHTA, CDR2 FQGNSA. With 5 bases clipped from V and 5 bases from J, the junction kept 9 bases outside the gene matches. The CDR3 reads CASSKSGASHNEQFF. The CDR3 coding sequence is TGTGCCAGCAGCAAAAGCGGGGCTTCGCACAATGAGCAGTTCTTC.

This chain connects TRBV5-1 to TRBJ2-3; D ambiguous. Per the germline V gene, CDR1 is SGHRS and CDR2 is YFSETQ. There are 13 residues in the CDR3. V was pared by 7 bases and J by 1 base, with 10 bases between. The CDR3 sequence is CASQPQGTDTQYF. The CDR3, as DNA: TGCGCCAGCCAACCCCAGGGCACAGATACGCAGTATTTT.

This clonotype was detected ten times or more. The DNA of the CDR3 is TGCAGTGCTAGAAAAGACAGGGTAACTGAAGCTTTCTTT. Translated: CSARKDRVTEAFF. The chain recombines TRBV20-1 with TRBJ1-1, with TRBD1 matching 7 bases. Trimming at V came to 2 bases and at J to 5 bases, leaving 5 bases not matched to a gene. Per the germline V gene, CDR1 is DFQATT and CDR2 is SNEGSKA (reference sequence). The CDR3 extends over 13 amino acids.

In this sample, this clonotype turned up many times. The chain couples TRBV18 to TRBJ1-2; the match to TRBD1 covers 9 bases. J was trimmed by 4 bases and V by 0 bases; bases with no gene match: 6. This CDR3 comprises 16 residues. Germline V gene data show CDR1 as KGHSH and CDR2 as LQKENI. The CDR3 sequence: CASSPPLGQGTYGYTF. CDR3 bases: TGTGCCAGCTCACCACCGTTAGGACAGGGGACCTATGGCTACACCTTC.

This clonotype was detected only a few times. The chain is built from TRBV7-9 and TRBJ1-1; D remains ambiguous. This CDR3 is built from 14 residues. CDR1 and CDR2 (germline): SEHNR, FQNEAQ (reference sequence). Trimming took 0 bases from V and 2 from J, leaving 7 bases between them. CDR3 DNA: TGTGCCAGCAGCTTAGCCGGGGATAACACTGAAGCTTTCTTT. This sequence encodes CASSLAGDNTEAFF.

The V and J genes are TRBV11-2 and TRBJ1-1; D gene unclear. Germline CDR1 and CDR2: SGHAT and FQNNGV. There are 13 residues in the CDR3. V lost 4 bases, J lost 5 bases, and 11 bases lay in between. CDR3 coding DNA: TGTGCCAGCAGCTCCCTGGCGCGGACTGAAGCTTTCTTT. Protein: CASSSLARTEAFF.

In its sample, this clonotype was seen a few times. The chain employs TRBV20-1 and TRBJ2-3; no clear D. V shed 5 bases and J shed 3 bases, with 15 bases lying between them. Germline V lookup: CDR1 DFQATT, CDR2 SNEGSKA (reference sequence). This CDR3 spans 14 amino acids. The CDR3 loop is CSAPNGFWTDTQYF. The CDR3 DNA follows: TGCAGTGCTCCGAATGGGTTTTGGACAGATACGCAGTATTTT.

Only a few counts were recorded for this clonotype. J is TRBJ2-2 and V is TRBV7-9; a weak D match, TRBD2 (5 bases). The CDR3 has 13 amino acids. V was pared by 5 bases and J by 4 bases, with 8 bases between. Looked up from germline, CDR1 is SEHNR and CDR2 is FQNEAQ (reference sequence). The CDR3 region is CASSPGLTGELFF. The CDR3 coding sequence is TGTGCCAGCAGCCCAGGACTCACCGGGGAGCTGTTTTTT.

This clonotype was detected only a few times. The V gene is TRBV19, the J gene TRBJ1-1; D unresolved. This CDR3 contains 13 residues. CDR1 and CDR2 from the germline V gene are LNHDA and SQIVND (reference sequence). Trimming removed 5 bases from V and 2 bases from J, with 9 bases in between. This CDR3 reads CASSPAPNTEAFF. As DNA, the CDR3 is TGTGCCAGTAGTCCCGCACCCAACACTGAAGCTTTCTTT.

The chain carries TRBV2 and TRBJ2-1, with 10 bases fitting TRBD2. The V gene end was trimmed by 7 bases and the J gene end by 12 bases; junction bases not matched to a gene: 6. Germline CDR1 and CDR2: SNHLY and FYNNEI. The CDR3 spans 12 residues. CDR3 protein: CASKTSGDGQFF. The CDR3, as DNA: TGTGCCAGCAAAACTAGCGGGGACGGGCAGTTCTTC. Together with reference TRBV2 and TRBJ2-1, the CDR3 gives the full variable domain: EPEVTQTPSHQVTQMGQEVILRCVPISNHLYFYWYRQILGQKVEFLVSFYNNEISEKSEIFDDQFSVERPDGSNFTLKIRSTKLEDSAMYFCASKTSGDGQFFGPGTRLTVL.

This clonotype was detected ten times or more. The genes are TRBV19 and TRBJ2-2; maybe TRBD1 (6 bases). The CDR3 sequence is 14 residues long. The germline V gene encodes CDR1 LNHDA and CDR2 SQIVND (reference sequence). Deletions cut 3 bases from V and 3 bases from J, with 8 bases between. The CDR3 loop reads CASSIGQHTGELFF. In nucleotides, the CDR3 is TGTGCCAGTAGTATCGGACAGCACACCGGGGAGCTGTTTTTT.

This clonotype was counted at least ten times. Here the CDR3 reads CASRFPRDILYEQYF. CDR3 nucleotide sequence: TGTGCAAGTCGCTTTCCCCGGGACATACTCTACGAGCAGTACTTC. The V and J genes are TRBV12-2 and TRBJ2-7; the D call in the table, TRBD1, was not verified against the DNA. TRBV12-2 is a documented pseudogene. This CDR3 spans 15 amino acids.

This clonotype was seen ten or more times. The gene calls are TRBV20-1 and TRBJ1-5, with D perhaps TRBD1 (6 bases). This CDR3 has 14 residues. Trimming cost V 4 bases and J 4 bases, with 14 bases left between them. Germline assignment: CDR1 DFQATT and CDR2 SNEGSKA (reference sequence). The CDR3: CSAKGRTANQPQHF. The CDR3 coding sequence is TGCAGTGCTAAGGGGAGGACAGCAAATCAGCCCCAGCATTTT.

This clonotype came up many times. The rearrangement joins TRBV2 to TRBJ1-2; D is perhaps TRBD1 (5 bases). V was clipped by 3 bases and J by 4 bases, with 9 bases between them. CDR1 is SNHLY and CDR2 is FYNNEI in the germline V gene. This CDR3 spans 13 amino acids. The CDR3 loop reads CASSEGPGYGYTF. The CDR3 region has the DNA TGTGCCAGCAGTGAGGGGCCTGGCTATGGCTACACCTTC.

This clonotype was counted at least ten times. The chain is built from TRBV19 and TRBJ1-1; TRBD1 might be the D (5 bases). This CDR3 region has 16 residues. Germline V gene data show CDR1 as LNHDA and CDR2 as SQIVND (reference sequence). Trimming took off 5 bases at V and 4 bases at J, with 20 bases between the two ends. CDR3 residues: CASSLTLTGGFTEAFF. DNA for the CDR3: TGTGCCAGTAGTTTAACACTAACAGGAGGGTTCACTGAAGCTTTCTTT.

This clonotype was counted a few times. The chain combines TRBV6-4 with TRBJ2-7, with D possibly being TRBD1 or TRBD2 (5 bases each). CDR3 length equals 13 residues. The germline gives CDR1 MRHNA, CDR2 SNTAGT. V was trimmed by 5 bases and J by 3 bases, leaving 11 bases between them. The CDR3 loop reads CASSPGRFYEQYF. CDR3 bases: TGTGCCAGCAGTCCGGGACGGTTCTACGAGCAGTACTTC.

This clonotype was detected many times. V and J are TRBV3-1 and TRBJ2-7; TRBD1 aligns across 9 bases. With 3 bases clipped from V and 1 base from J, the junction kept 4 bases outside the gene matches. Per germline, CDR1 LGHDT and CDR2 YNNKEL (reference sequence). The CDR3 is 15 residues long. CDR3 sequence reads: CASSQMGTGSYEQYF. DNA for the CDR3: TGTGCCAGCAGCCAGATGGGGACAGGGTCCTACGAGCAGTACTTC.

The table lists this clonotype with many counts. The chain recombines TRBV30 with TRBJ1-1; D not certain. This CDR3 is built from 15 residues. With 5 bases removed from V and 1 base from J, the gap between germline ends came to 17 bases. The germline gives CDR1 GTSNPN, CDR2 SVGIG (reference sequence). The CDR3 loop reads CAWQRMERRNTEAFF. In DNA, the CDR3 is TGTGCCTGGCAGAGGATGGAACGGCGGAACACTGAAGCTTTCTTT.

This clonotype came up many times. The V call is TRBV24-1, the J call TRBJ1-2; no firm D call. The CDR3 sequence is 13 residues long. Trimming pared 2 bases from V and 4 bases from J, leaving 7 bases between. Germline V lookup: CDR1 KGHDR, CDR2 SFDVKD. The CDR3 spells CATSDSGRYGYTF. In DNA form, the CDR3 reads TGTGCCACCAGTGATTCCGGCCGCTATGGCTACACCTTC.

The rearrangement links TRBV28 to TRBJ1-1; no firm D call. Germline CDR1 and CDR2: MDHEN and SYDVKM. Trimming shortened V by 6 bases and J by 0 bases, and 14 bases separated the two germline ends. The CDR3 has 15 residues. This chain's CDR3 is CASRAAGHMNTEAFF. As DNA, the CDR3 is TGTGCCAGCAGAGCGGCCGGCCACATGAACACTGAAGCTTTCTTT.

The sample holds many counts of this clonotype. The CDR3 here is CASSPTSGRALGKNIQYF. DNA of the CDR3: TGTGCCAGCAGCCCGACCTCCGGGAGGGCCCTCGGCAAAAACATTCAGTACTTC. The chain employs TRBV2 and TRBJ2-4, with 8 bases lining up with TRBD2. After removal of 6 bases from V and 3 bases from J, the junction contained 16 bases not matched to a gene. Per germline, CDR1 SNHLY and CDR2 FYNNEI. The CDR3 runs to 18 residues.

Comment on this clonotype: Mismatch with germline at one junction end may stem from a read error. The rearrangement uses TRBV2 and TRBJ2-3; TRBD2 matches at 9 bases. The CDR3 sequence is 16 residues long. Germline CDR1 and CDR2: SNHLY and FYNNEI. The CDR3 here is CASSESASGTTDTQYF. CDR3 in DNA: TGCGCCAGCAGTGAGTCGGCTAGCGGGACCACAGATACGCAGTATTTT. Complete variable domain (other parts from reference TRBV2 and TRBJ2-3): EPEVTQTPSHQVTQMGQEVILRCVPISNHLYFYWYRQILGQKVEFLVSFYNNEISEKSEIFDDQFSVERPDGSNFTLKIRSTKLEDSAMYFCASSESASGTTDTQYFGPGTRLTVL.

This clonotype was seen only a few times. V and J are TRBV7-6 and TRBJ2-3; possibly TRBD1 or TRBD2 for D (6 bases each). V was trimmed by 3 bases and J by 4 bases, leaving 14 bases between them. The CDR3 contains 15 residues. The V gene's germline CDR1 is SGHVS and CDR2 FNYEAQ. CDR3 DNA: TGTGCCAGCAGCTTTTCCCCGGGGGCGTCAGATACGCAGTATTTT. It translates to CASSFSPGASDTQYF.

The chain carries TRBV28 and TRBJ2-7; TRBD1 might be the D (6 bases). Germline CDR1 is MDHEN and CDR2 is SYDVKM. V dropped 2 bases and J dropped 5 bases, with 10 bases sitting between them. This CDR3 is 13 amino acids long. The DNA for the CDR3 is TGTGCCAGCAGTTTAAACACAGGGAACGAGCAGTACTTC. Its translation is CASSLNTGNEQYF.

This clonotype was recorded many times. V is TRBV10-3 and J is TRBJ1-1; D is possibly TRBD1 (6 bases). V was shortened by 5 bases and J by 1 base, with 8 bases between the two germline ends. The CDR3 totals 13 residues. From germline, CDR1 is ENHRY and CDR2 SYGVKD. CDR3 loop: CAISNRENTEAFF. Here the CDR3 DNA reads TGTGCCATCAGTAACAGGGAGAACACTGAAGCTTTCTTT.

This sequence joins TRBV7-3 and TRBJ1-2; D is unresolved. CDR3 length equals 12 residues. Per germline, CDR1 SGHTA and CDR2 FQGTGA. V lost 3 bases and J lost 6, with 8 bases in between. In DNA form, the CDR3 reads TGTGCCAGCAGCTTCACACAAAATGGCTACACCTTC. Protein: CASSFTQNGYTF.

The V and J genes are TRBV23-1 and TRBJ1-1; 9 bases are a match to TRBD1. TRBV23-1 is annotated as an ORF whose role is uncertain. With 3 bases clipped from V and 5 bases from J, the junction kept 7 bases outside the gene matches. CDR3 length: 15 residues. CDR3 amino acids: CASSHRGTGPTEAFF. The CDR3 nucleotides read TGCGCCAGCAGTCACCGAGGGACAGGGCCAACTGAAGCTTTCTTT.